These 15 T cell receptor beta chains were all obtained from the same sample, sequenced in a study of cytomegalovirus exposure and HLA in healthy donors. The primer mix had 60 Vbeta and 13 Jbeta primers. This table comes from immunoSEQ multiplex PCR, and its TCRdb copy is limited to in-frame clones, with some not included. The sample holds roughly 200,000 clones, around 88% seen once. The sequenced material came from PBMCs. The origin of the receptors is a young woman in good health and CMV-seronegative.

The chain has TRBV28 and TRBJ1-1; D gene uncertain. From germline, CDR1 is MDHEN and CDR2 SYDVKM. The CDR3 has 15 amino acids. The ends were cut back, 4 bases at V and 1 base at J, with 13 bases in the middle. The CDR3 loop reads CASSSREGGNTEAFF. The DNA for the CDR3 is TGTGCCAGCAGTTCCCGCGAAGGAGGGAACACTGAAGCTTTCTTT.

This clone was counted a few times. The J gene is TRBJ2-6, the V gene TRBV4-1; the D gene is possibly TRBD1 (6 bases). CDR3 size: 15 residues. Germline CDR1 reads MGHRA; CDR2 reads YSYEKL. V was clipped by 4 bases and J by 4 bases, with 11 bases between them. In DNA form, the CDR3 reads TGCGCCAGCAGCCGTGGGACAACAGGGGCCAACGTCCTGACTTTC. This encodes CASSRGTTGANVLTF.

The chain recombines TRBV5-1 with TRBJ2-5, with TRBD2 matching over 15 bases. The V gene end was trimmed by 4 bases and the J gene end by 4 bases; junction bases not matched to a gene: 5. Germline V CDR1 and CDR2: SGHRS, YFSETQ. This CDR3 region has 16 residues. The CDR3 bases are TGCGCCAGCAGCGATGGACTAGCGGGAGGGGCAGAGACCCAGTACTTC. It yields the protein CASSDGLAGGAETQYF.

The chain recombines TRBV15 with TRBJ2-7, with 13 bases fitting TRBD2. The CDR3 consists of 14 residues. V was pared by 10 bases and J by 6 bases, with 9 bases of the junction left unmatched. Germline-derived CDR1 and CDR2 are LNHNV and YYDKDF (reference sequence). The chain's CDR3 is CAIRTSGSKGEQYF. In nucleotides, the CDR3 is TGTGCCATTCGGACTAGCGGGAGTAAGGGCGAGCAGTACTTC.

The chain combines TRBV9 with TRBJ1-2; D gene uncertain. V lost 4 bases, J lost 8 bases, and 18 bases lay in between. This CDR3 comprises 14 residues. Germline CDR1 and CDR2: SGDLS and YYNGEE. CDR3 sequence reads: CASSFSPTGGGYTF. The CDR3 bases are TGTGCCAGCAGCTTTAGTCCCACGGGAGGAGGCTACACCTTC.

The rearrangement joins TRBV5-1 to TRBJ2-1, with 11 bases aligning to TRBD1. In germline, CDR1 is SGHRS, CDR2 YFSETQ. V lost 3 bases, J lost 7 bases, and 6 bases stayed unmatched. CDR3 length: 15 residues. The CDR3 reads CASSYGQGAKNEQFF. DNA of the CDR3: TGCGCCAGCAGCTATGGACAGGGGGCGAAGAATGAGCAGTTCTTC.

This chain joins TRBV30 and TRBJ2-7; TRBD1 matches 7 bases. V dropped 2 bases and J dropped 4; count of bases not matched to a gene: 5. The CDR3 extends over 13 amino acids. Looked up from germline, CDR1 is GTSNPN and CDR2 is SVGIG (reference sequence). CDR3 region: CAWSRDRAYEQYF. CDR3 nucleotide sequence: TGTGCCTGGAGTAGGGACAGAGCTTACGAGCAGTACTTC.

A remark on this clone: Other nucleotide sequences in the sample specify the same CDR3. The chain combines TRBV10-3 with TRBJ2-7, with 7 bases lining up with TRBD2. V shed 6 bases, J shed 0 bases, and the junction held 2 bases outside the gene matches. The CDR3 consists of 13 residues. Per germline, CDR1 ENHRY and CDR2 SYGVKD. Here the CDR3 reads CAISGGSSYEQYF. CDR3 sequence (DNA): TGTGCCATCAGCGGCGGGAGCTCCTACGAGCAGTACTTC.

The rearrangement links TRBV6-1 to TRBJ1-5, with 7 bases fitting TRBD1. Germline CDR1 is MNHNS and CDR2 is SASEGT. With 5 bases clipped from V and 6 bases from J, the junction kept 4 bases outside the gene matches. The CDR3 is made up of 13 amino acids. The CDR3 region has the DNA TGTGCCAGCAGTAGGACAGGAGGTCAGCCCCAGCATTTT. It translates to CASSRTGGQPQHF.

The V gene is TRBV7-3, the J gene TRBJ2-6; D gene uncertain. The V end lost 2 bases, the J end lost 0 bases, and 8 bases lay between the germline ends. The CDR3 has 16 amino acids. Germline loops: CDR1 SGHTA, CDR2 FQGTGA. The CDR3 bases are TGTGCCAGCAGCTTATCCGTCCCCTCTGGGGCCAACGTCCTGACTTTC. It encodes CASSLSVPSGANVLTF.

This clone was seen a few times. The chain couples TRBV5-6 to TRBJ2-2; TRBD2 matches 9 bases. From germline, CDR1 is SGHDT and CDR2 YYEEEE. The CDR3 covers 17 residues. Trimming cost V 2 bases and J 1 base; bases outside gene matches: 6. CDR3 protein: CASSFLGREGNTGELFF. In DNA, the CDR3 is TGTGCCAGCAGCTTCCTGGGGCGGGAGGGGAACACCGGGGAGCTGTTTTTT.

The chain is built from TRBV28 and TRBJ2-5; 9 nucleotides line up with TRBD1. The J segment lost 2 bases and the V segment lost 5 bases, leaving 9 bases of the junction unmatched. Germline V gene lookup returns CDR1 MDHEN and CDR2 SYDVKM. The CDR3 has 16 residues. The DNA of the CDR3 is TGTGCCAGCAGTCTCACCGGGACAGGGCTTCAAGAGACCCAGTACTTC. Protein product: CASSLTGTGLQETQYF.

The chain couples TRBV6-8 to TRBJ1-3, with D perhaps TRBD1 (5 bases). The germline V gene has CDR1 MNHGY and CDR2 SAAAGT. V lost 6 bases and J lost 8, with 32 bases in between. The length of the CDR3 is 19 residues. CDR3 loop: CASRPRRAGPLFGGDTIYF. CDR3 coding DNA: TGTGCCAGCAGGCCCCGACGCGCGGGGCCTCTTTTCGGAGGGGACACCATATATTTT.

This clone was seen a single time. The gene calls are TRBV6-5 and TRBJ2-7; 8 nucleotides agree with TRBD2. CDR1 is MNHEY and CDR2 is SVGAGI in the germline V gene. V trimming: 5 bases; J trimming: 6 bases; junction bases outside the gene matches: 3. The CDR3 runs 12 residues. CDR3 sequence reads: CASSTLAGEQYF. The CDR3, as DNA: TGTGCCAGCAGTACTCTAGCGGGCGAGCAGTACTTC.

The chain uses TRBV5-1 and TRBJ2-3; D may be TRBD2 (6 bases). Per germline, CDR1 SGHRS and CDR2 YFSETQ. Trimming removed 4 bases at V and 6 bases at J, with 12 bases between. The CDR3 spans 13 residues. This CDR3 reads CASSQGLSDTQYF. The CDR3 DNA follows: TGCGCCAGCAGCCAGGGACTTTCCGATACGCAGTATTTT. Filled out from reference TRBV5-1 and TRBJ2-3, the complete variable domain reads KAGVTQTPRYLIKTRGQQVTLSCSPISGHRSVSWYQQTPGQGLQFLFEYFSETQRNKGNFPGRFSGRQFSNSRSEMNVSTLELGDSALYLCASSQGLSDTQYFGPGTRLTVL.